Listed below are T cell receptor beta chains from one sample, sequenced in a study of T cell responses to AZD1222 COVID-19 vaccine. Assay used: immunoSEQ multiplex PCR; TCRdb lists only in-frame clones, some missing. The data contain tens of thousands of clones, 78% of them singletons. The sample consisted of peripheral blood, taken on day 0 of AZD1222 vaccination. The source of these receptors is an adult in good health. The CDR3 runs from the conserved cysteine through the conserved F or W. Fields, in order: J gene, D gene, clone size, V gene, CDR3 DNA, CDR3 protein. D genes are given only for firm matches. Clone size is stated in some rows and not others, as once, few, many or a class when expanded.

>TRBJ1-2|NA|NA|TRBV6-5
TGTGCCAGCAGTTACTCAGGGGCGTCCAACTATGGCTACACCTTC
CASSYSGASNYGYTF
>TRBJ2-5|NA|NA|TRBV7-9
TGTGCCAGCAGCTTTGGGGTTCAAGAGACCCAGTACTTC
CASSFGVQETQYF
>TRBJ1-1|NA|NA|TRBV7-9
TGTGCCAGCAGCTTAATGAACACTGAAGCTTTCTTT
CASSLMNTEAFF
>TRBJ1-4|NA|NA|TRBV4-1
TGCGCCAGCAGCCCCTATCAGCATACTAATGAAAAACTGTTTTTT
CASSPYQHTNEKLFF
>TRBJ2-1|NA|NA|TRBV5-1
TGCGCCAGCAGCTTGGCTCGAGGGGGTAACAATGAGCAGTTCTTC
CASSLARGGNNEQFF
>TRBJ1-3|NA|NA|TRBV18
TGTGCCAGCTCACCCGCCCCGGGATTCACCACCGGGCCAAACACCATATATTTT
CASSPAPGFTTGPNTIYF
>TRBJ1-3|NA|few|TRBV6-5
TGTGCCAGCAGTTACGCAGGGGACGGAAACACCATATATTTT
CASSYAGDGNTIYF
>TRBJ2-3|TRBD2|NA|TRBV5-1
TGCGCCAGCAATAAGGCAGCGGGAGAAGTAGATACGCAGTATTTT
CASNKAAGEVDTQYF
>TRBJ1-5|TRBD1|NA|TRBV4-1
TGCGCCAGCAGCCAAGCCCCGGGACAGGTCTTCCCTTTGGGCAATCAGCCCCAGCATTTT
CASSQAPGQVFPLGNQPQHF
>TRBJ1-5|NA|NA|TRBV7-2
TGTGCCAGTAGCGCCGGGTTAGAACAGCCCCAGCATTTT
CASSAGLEQPQHF
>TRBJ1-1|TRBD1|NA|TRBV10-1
TGCGCCAGCTCCTTCGGACAGGGGAACACTGAAGCTTTCTTT
CASSFGQGNTEAFF
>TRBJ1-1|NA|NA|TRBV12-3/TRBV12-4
TGTGCCAGCACCTCGACGTACACTGAAGCTTTCTTT
CASTSTYTEAFF
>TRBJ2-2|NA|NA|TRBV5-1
TGCGCCAGCAGCTTGGCTCTGACGGGAACCGGGGAGCTGTTTTTT
CASSLALTGTGELFF
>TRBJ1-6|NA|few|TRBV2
TGTGCCAGCAGTGAACTGTATAGGAATTCACCCCTCCACTTT
CASSELYRNSPLHF
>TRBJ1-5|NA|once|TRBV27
TGTGCCAGCAGTTATAGGGCGGGGGGAGATGGCAATCAGCCCCAGCATTTT
CASSYRAGGDGNQPQHF
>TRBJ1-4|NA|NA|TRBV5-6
TGTGCCAGCAGCCAACAGTTAGAAAGGAATGAAAAACTGTTTTTT
CASSQQLERNEKLFF
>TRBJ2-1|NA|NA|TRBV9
TGTGCCAGCAGCGACGCAGGGGGGCACAATGAGCAGTTCTTC
CASSDAGGHNEQFF
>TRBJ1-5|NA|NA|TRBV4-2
TGTGCCAGCAGCCAAGGGCCCAGGGAGGGAATTTGGTTAAGCAATCAGCCCCAGCATTTT
CASSQGPREGIWLSNQPQHF
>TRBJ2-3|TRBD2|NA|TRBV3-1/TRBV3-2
TGTGCCAGCAGGGGGACTAGCGGGAAAGATACGCAGTATTTT
CASRGTSGKDTQYF
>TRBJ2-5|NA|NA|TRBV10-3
TGTGCCATCAGTGACCGGGACACACAAGAGACCCAGTACTTC
CAISDRDTQETQYF
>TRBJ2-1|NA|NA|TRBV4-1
TGCGCCAGCAGACCAGGGGCCCTAAGCTCCTACAATGAGCAGTTCTTC
CASRPGALSSYNEQFF
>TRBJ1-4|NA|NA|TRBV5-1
TGCGCCAGCAGCTTGACCGGGGCCGCAACTAATGAAAAACTGTTTTTT
CASSLTGAATNEKLFF
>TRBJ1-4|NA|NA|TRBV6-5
TGTGCCAGCAAAACAGGGCTTTGGGGTGAAAAACTGTTTTTT
CASKTGLWGEKLFF
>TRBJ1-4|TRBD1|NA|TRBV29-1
TGCAGCGTCAGAAGCTCGACAGGGGTTAATGAAAAACTGTTTTTT
CSVRSSTGVNEKLFF
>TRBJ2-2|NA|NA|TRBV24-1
TGTGCCACTAGATCCGGGACCAAGAACACCGGGGAGCTGTTTTTT
CATRSGTKNTGELFF
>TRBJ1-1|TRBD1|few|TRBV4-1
TGCGCCAGCAGCCAACTTACAGGGGGCACAAGAACTGAAGCTTTCTTT
CASSQLTGGTRTEAFF
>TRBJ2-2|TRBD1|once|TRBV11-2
TGTGCCAGCAGCCCAACGAGGGGGCTGGGCACCGGGGAGCTGTTTTTT
CASSPTRGLGTGELFF
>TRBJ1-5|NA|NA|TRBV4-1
TGCGCCAGCAGCCAAGATCCCGGACAGTTTCTCAATCAGCCCCAGCATTTT
CASSQDPGQFLNQPQHF
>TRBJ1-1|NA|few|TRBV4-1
TGCGCCAGCAGCCAAGAGCCGGAGATCGACAGCTTCGAACAGACTGAAGCTTTCTTT
CASSQEPEIDSFEQTEAFF
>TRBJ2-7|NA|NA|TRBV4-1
TGCGCCAGCAGCCAAGAGTGGTTAAAGGACAGTACCTACGAGCAGTACTTC
CASSQEWLKDSTYEQYF
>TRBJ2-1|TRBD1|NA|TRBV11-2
TGTGCCAGCAGCCCTCGGGGGGGACAGGGGGCCTACAATGAGCAGTTCTTC
CASSPRGGQGAYNEQFF
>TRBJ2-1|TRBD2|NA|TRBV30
TGTGCCTGGAGTAATCTAGGACTAGCGAACAATGAGCAGTTCTTC
CAWSNLGLANNEQFF
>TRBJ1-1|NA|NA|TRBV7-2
TGTGCCAGCATCCCAAGCCCTCAGATGAACACTGAAGCTTTCTTT
CASIPSPQMNTEAFF
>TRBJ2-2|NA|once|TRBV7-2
TGTGCCAGCAGCGAGCAGGGACTTTTGAACACCGGGGAGCTGTTTTTT
CASSEQGLLNTGELFF
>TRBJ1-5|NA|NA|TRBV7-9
TGTGCCAGCAGCCCCATTACAACCCAGCATTTT
CASSPITTQHF
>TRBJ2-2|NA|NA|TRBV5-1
TGCGCCAGCAGCTCCAGGGACACCGGGGAGCTGTTTTTT
CASSSRDTGELFF
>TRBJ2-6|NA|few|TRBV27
TGTGCCAGCAGTTTATGGGGATCTGGGGCCAACGTCCTGACTTTC
CASSLWGSGANVLTF
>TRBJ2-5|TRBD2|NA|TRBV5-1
TGCGCCAGCAGCTTGACCGGACTAGCGGGGGTGGGAGAGACCCAGTACTTC
CASSLTGLAGVGETQYF
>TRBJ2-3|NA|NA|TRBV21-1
TGTGCCAGCAGGGTCCGAAAGGGCTCTGTGGATATAAGGGGGCCCGATACGCAGTATTTT
CASRVRKGSVDIRGPDTQYF
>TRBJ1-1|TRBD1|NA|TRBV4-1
TGCGCCAGCAGCCAAGGGTGGGACAGGGCCACTGAAGCTTTCTTT
CASSQGWDRATEAFF
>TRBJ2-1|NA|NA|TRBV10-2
TGCGCCAGCAGTGAGTCTTACAATGAGCAGTTCTTC
CASSESYNEQFF
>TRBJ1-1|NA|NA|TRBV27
TGTGCCAGCAGGAGTATGGAGGGTAGAACTGAAGCTTTCTTT
CASRSMEGRTEAFF
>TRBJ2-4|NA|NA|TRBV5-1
TGCGCCAGCAGCTTATTGCCCCGGGGGCAGATAGCCAAAAACATTCAGTACTTC
CASSLLPRGQIAKNIQYF
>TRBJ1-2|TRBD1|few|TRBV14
TGTGCCAGCAGCCAAGGACAGGGTATAATATTTAGTGGCTACACCTTC
CASSQGQGIIFSGYTF